This record looks at one TCR beta chain sequence and its context. Germline V CDR1 and CDR2: ENHRY, SYGVKD. The CDR3 has 17 residues. V lost 2 bases to trimming and J lost 0 bases, with 14 bases between them. This entry belongs to a study of blood T cell repertoires in COVID-19. Authors' data handling: Researchers report that nucleated cell counts were estimated from reference gene primer amplification. Clones were sequenced by immunoSEQ multiplex PCR, and TCRdb holds only the in-frame ones, with some missing. The D gene and trimming were derived from the DNA, and the V and J assignments and clone size from that table. This table has 100,000 to 120,000 clones, 70% to 90% appearing once.

Sequencing used peripheral blood. The chain employs TRBV10-3 and TRBJ2-1; perhaps TRBD2 as D (6 bases). The TCR originated in a woman in her forties or fifties with acute or convalescent COVID-19. The CDR3 sequence: CAISEGGAEGSYNEQFF. CDR3 nucleotide sequence: TGTGCCATCAGTGAGGGAGGAGCGGAGGGCTCCTACAATGAGCAGTTCTTC.